This is a list of T cell receptor beta chains from one sample in a study of T cells in Graves' hyperthyroidism and ophthalmopathy. TCRdb independently ran MiXCR on the multiplex PCR reads; one entry per CDR3 protein. The top ten clones hold approximately 4.2% of a sample with about 610,000 distinct CDR3 sequences, roughly 15% of them seen once. Sequenced input: blood. The receptor source for this set is a woman in her 40s with Graves' ophthalmopathy. Each CDR3 is given with its conserved first and last residue. D genes are given only for firm matches. Expanded clones get a size class; other rows say once, few or many, or leave the size out.

CDR3 protein	CDR3 DNA	V gene	J gene	D gene	clone size
CASSYTGTGNTEAFF	TGTGCCAGCAGTTATACCGGGACAGGGAACACTGAAGCTTTCTTT	TRBV6-2/TRBV6-3	TRBJ1-1	TRBD1	many
CASSRAGTAGNTIYF	TGTGCCAGCAGCCGGGCCGGGACAGCTGGAAACACCATATATTTT	TRBV6-2/TRBV6-3	TRBJ1-3	TRBD1	many
CASSLGLLGQSYEQYF	TGCGCCAGCAGCTTGGGCCTATTAGGACAGTCCTACGAGCAGTACTTC	TRBV5-1	TRBJ2-7	.	.
CASSLLDSISGANVLTF	TGCGCCAGCAGCTTGCTTGACAGCATCTCTGGGGCCAACGTCCTGACTTTC	TRBV5-1	TRBJ2-6	.	many
CACSLRGTSHDYEQYF	TGTGCCTGCAGTTTACGTGGGACTAGCCATGACTACGAGCAGTACTTC	TRBV27	TRBJ2-7	TRBD2	many
CSALTTGGFNQPQHF	TGCAGTGCCCTAACAACAGGGGGCTTCAATCAGCCCCAGCATTTT	TRBV20-1	TRBJ1-5	TRBD1	few
CASTLRPQGSHGYTF	TGTGCCAGCACCCTAAGGCCTCAGGGAAGTCATGGCTACACCTTC	TRBV12-3/TRBV12-4	TRBJ1-2	.	.
CASSLTDNYGYTF	TGTGCCAGCAGTTTGACAGATAACTATGGCTACACCTTC	TRBV28	TRBJ1-2	.	many
CASSLGHPSTEAFF	TGTGCCAGCAGCCTAGGGCATCCGAGCACTGAAGCTTTCTTT	TRBV12-3/TRBV12-4	TRBJ1-1	.	many
CATSDLTGRGYTF	TGTGCCACCAGTGATTTGACCGGGCGCGGCTACACCTTC	TRBV24-1	TRBJ1-2	.	many
CSVEKQPNTEAFF	TGCAGCGTTGAGAAACAACCGAACACTGAAGCTTTCTTT	TRBV29-1	TRBJ1-1	.	many
CASTGRDFYEQYF	TGTGCCAGCACCGGTAGGGACTTCTACGAGCAGTACTTC	TRBV28	TRBJ2-7	.	many
CASSFDSTGELFF	TGTGCCAGCAGCTTCGACTCCACCGGGGAGCTGTTTTTT	TRBV7-3	TRBJ2-2	.	many
CASSLDNHEEGLHGREAFF	TGTGCCAGCAGTTTAGACAACCATGAGGAAGGACTACATGGTAGGGAAGCTTTCTTT	TRBV12-3/TRBV12-4	TRBJ1-1	.	.
CASSEAQASWARETQYF	TGTGCCAGCAGTGAAGCGCAGGCTAGTTGGGCCCGAGAGACCCAGTACTTC	TRBV2	TRBJ2-5	.	many
CASSTSSNQPQHF	TGTGCCAGTAGTACGAGTAGCAATCAGCCCCAGCATTTT	TRBV19	TRBJ1-5	.	few
CATSREVGGNTEAFF	TGTGCCACCAGCAGAGAAGTAGGGGGCAACACTGAAGCTTTCTTT	TRBV15	TRBJ1-1	TRBD1	many